The rows below give T cell receptor beta chains drawn from one sample of a study of neoadjuvant anti-PD-1 for oral cavity cancer. Clones were read by immunoSEQ multiplex PCR, and TCRdb kept only the in-frame ones, dropping some. This sample carries approximately 13,000 clones, 60% to 70% of them seen once, and the ten largest clones take roughly 2.2%. Sequencing was performed on PBMCs, taken before nivolumab (anti-PD-1) treatment. The receptors were gathered from a person aged 35 to 85 with oral cavity squamous cell carcinoma. Both conserved end residues are part of each CDR3. Fields, in order: D gene, clone size, V gene, CDR3 length, J gene, CDR3 DNA, CDR3 protein. A D gene is named only where the DNA matches it firmly. Where a row states a size, it is once, few, many or the class of an expanded clone; other rows omit it.

-	-	TRBV7-2	15	TRBJ1-5	TGTGCCAGCAGCTTAGAGGGGGAGGACAATCAGCCCCAGCATTTT	CASSLEGEDNQPQHF
-	once	TRBV7-2	14	TRBJ1-5	TGTGCCAGCAGCCCCGGGGGTAGCAATCAGCCCCAGCATTTT	CASSPGGSNQPQHF
TRBD2	-	TRBV7-3	14	TRBJ2-1	TGTGCCAGCAGCTTGGGACTAGGCCATAGTGAGCAGTTCTTC	CASSLGLGHSEQFF
TRBD2	few	TRBV7-3	14	TRBJ2-7	TGTGCCAGCAGCCCCACTAGCGGAGCCTACGAGCAGTACTTC	CASSPTSGAYEQYF
-	-	TRBV29-1	13	TRBJ2-7	TGCAGCGTTGAATTAGGACAGAATCTCCAGCAGTACTTC	CSVELGQNLQQYF
TRBD1	few	TRBV11-3	15	TRBJ2-2	TGTGCCAGCAGCACTGGGGACAGGAACACCGGGGAGCTGTTTTTT	CASSTGDRNTGELFF
TRBD1	-	TRBV5-8	14	TRBJ1-2	TGTGCCAGCAGCTACCGGACAGGGCCCCATGGCTACACCTTC	CASSYRTGPHGYTF
-	-	TRBV28	15	TRBJ1-5	TGTGCCAGCATAAGGCGACAGTCGGACAATCAGCCCCAGCATTTT	CASIRRQSDNQPQHF
TRBD2	once	TRBV6-6	15	TRBJ2-1	TGTGCCAGCAGTTACGGAGCGGGGACCTACAATGAGCAGTTCTTC	CASSYGAGTYNEQFF
TRBD1	-	TRBV5-1	16	TRBJ1-1	TGCGCCAGCAGCTTGGGCCTCAGGGGGCCGGACACTGAAGCTTTCTTT	CASSLGLRGPDTEAFF
TRBD1	few	TRBV7-6	17	TRBJ1-3	TGTGCCAGCAGCCACCCCAGGGGGGACAGGTCTGGAAACACCATATATTTT	CASSHPRGDRSGNTIYF
-	few	TRBV28	14	TRBJ1-1	TGTGCCAGCATCCCGTCGGGGGGCGTAACTGAAGCTTTCTTT	CASIPSGGVTEAFF
-	-	TRBV5-4	14	TRBJ2-2	TGTGCCAGCAGCTTGGGGGCCGAGCCCGGGGAGCTGTTTTTT	CASSLGAEPGELFF
-	-	TRBV5-6	16	TRBJ1-6	TGTGCCAGCAGCTTGTTTAAGAGGGGGAGTAATTCACCCCTCCACTTT	CASSLFKRGSNSPLHF
-	-	TRBV30	15	TRBJ2-1	TGTGCCTGGAGTGTCGGGCTCCTGCCTGGGAATGAGCAGTTCTTC	CAWSVGLLPGNEQFF